This T cell receptor (beta chain) is drawn from a study of shared clonotypes between healthy human individuals. V lost 0 bases, J lost 2 bases, and 2 bases stayed unmatched. This CDR3 comprises 15 residues. Germline CDR1 is MNHEY and CDR2 is SVGAGI. The table came from immunoSEQ multiplex PCR; TCRdb's copy has only in-frame clones and leaves some out. There are millions of clones in the sample; roughly 96% occur only once, and approximately 0.13% lies in the top ten. Regarding this clone: Additional DNA sequences in this sample encode the identical CDR3.

The sequence was collected from a young man in good health. The gene calls are TRBV6-5 and TRBJ2-7, with 9 bases matching TRBD1. The source material was naive CD4+ T cells sorted from blood. Subset: CD45RA+ positively selected. The CDR3 here is CASSYSGTGTYEQYF. The CDR3 DNA reads TGTGCCAGCAGTTACTCAGGGACAGGGACCTACGAGCAGTACTTC.